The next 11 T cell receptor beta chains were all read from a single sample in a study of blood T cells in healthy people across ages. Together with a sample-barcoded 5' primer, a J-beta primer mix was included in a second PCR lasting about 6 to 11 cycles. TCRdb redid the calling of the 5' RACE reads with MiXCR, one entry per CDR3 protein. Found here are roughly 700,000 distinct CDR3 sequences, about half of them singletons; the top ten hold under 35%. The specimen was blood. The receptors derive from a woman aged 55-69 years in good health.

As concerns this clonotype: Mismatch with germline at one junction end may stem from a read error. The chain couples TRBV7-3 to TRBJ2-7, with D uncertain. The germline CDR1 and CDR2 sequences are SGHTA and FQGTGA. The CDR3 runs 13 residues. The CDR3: CASSLTDGYGQYF. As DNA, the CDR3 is TGTGCCAGCAGCTTAACCGACGGCTACGGGCAGTACTTC.

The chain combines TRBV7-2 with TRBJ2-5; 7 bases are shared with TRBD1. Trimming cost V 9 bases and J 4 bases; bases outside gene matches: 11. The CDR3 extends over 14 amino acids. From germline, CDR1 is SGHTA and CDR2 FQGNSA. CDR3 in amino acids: CASSSGQVGETQYF. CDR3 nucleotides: TGTGCCAGTTCTTCCGGACAGGTGGGAGAGACCCAGTACTTC.

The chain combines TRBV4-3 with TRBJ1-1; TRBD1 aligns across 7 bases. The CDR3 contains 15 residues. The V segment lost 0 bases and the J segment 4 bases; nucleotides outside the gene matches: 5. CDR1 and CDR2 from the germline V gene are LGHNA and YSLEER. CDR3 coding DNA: TGCGCCAGCAGCCAAGACCGGCAGGGGGGCACTGAAGCTTTCTTT. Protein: CASSQDRQGGTEAFF.

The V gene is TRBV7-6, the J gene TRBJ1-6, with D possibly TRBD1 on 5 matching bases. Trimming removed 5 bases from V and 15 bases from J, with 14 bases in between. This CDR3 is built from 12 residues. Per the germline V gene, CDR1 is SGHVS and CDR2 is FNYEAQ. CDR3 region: CASSPDRMVLHF. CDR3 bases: TGTGCCAGCAGCCCAGACAGAATGGTCCTCCACTTT.

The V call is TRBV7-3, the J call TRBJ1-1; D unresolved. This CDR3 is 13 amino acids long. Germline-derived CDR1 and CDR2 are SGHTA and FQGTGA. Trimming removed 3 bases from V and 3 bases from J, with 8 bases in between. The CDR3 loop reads CASSFSGDTEAFF. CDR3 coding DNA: TGTGCCAGCAGCTTTTCCGGGGACACTGAAGCTTTCTTT.

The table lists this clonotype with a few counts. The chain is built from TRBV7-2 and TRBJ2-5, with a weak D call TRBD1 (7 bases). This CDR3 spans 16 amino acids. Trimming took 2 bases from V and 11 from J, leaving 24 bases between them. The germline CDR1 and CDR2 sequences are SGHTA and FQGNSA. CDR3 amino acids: CASSLSARGARGEQYF. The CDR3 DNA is TGTGCCAGCAGCTTATCAGCCAGGGGGGCGAGGGGTGAGCAGTACTTC.

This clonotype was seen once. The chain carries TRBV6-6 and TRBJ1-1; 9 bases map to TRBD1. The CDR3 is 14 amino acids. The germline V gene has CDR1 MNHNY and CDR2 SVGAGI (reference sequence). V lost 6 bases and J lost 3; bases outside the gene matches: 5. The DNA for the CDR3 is TGTGCCAGCAGCCGAGACAGGGGGGACACTGAAGCTTTCTTT. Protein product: CASSRDRGDTEAFF.

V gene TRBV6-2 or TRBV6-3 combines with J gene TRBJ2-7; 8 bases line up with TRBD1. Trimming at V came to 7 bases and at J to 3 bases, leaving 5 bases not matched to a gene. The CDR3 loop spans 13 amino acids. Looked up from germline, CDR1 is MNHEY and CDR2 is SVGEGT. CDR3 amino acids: CASTRQGSYEQYF. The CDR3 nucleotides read TGTGCCAGCACCAGACAGGGGAGCTACGAGCAGTACTTC.

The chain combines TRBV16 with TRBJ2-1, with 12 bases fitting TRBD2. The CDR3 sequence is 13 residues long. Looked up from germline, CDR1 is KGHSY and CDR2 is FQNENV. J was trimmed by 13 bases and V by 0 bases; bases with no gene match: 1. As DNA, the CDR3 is TGTGCCAGCAGCCAATCGACTAGCGGGAGACAGTTCTTC. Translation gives CASSQSTSGRQFF.

For the CDR3, the DNA is TGTGCCAGCAGCCGTAGGACCCAGGGGTACCAAGAGACCCAGTACTTC. As protein: CASSRRTQGYQETQYF. The rearrangement uses TRBV13 and TRBJ2-5; D possibly corresponds to TRBD1 (6 bases). This CDR3 contains 16 residues. Trimming shortened V by 5 bases and J by 0 bases, and 16 bases separated the two germline ends. Per germline, CDR1 PRHDT and CDR2 FYEKMQ (reference sequence). The complete variable domain, with remaining parts taken from reference TRBV13 and TRBJ2-5, reads AAGVIQSPRHLIKEKRETATLKCYPIPRHDTVYWYQQGPGQDPQFLISFYEKMQSDKGSIPDRFSAQQFSDYHSELNMSSLELGDSALYFCASSRRTQGYQETQYFGPGTRLLVL.

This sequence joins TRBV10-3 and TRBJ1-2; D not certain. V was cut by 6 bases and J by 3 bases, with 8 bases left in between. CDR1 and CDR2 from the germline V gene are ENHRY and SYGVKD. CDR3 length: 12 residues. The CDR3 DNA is TGTGCCATCAGCCCGGACGACTATGGCTACACCTTC. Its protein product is CAISPDDYGYTF.